This TCR beta chain is drawn from a study of cytomegalovirus exposure and HLA in healthy donors. Overall study results and limits: Some highly shared sequence variants likely arose as a pipeline artifact. TCR beta V- and J-gene trimming, according to a later analysis, was linked to a missense DCLRE1C variant. Across donors, sequencing depth was assumed by presence/absence analyses to be roughly uniform.

PCR used 60 Vbeta primers and 13 Jbeta primers. This table comes from immunoSEQ multiplex PCR, and its TCRdb copy is limited to in-frame clones, with some not included. This repertoire comprises about 200,000 clones; its ten largest clones make up 0.9% to 1.4%. Regarding donors, all were healthy bone marrow donors. Notes on this clone: What it binds is unknown.

Looked up from germline, CDR1 is SGHVS and CDR2 is FQNEAQ. The CDR3 has 14 residues. The ends lost 4 bases at V and 3 bases at J; junction bases unmatched: 4. This clonotype was obtained from a girl aged 2-10 years in good health and CMV-seropositive. The chain recombines TRBV7-8 with TRBJ2-7, with TRBD1 identical over 9 bases. The sequencing sample was made of PBMCs. The CDR3 nucleotides read TGTGCCAGCAGCTACCGGGACAGGGACTACGAGCAGTACTTC. Protein: CASSYRDRDYEQYF.